These 9 T cell receptor beta chains came from one sample sequenced in a study of Ad26.COV2.S vaccination and SARS-CoV-2 variants. Sequencing was performed with immunoSEQ multiplex PCR; in TCRdb, only in-frame clones are kept and a portion is missing. The sample contains roughly 420,000 clones, roughly 90% of which appear only once. Treatment meaning: approximately 18 received Ad26.COV2.S at low or high dose, single or two shots; 5 received placebo; per-sample allocation not given. After the first vaccine or placebo injection, samples were drawn on day 63. The source material was peripheral blood, sampled in a trial of Ad26.COV2.S vaccine versus placebo. The origin of the receptors is a person between 18 and 65 years old who received the Ad26.COV2.S COVID-19 vaccine or a placebo.

The chain has TRBV12-3 or TRBV12-4 and TRBJ2-7; no clear D gene. The germline V and J ends were trimmed by 2 bases and 4 bases, with 6 bases remaining between them. This CDR3 has 12 residues. CDR3 sequence: CASSLNGYEQYF. The CDR3, as DNA: TGTGCCAGCAGTTTAAACGGATACGAGCAGTACTTC.

The V gene is TRBV12-3 or TRBV12-4, the J gene TRBJ1-2; 9 bases line up with TRBD1. The CDR3 consists of 13 residues. V shed 5 bases, J shed 5 bases, and the junction held 3 bases outside the gene matches. CDR3 protein: CASSPGTGYGYTF. The CDR3 nucleotides read TGTGCCAGCAGTCCCGGGACAGGGTATGGCTACACCTTC.

The chain links TRBV5-1 to TRBJ1-1; no firm D call. This CDR3 contains 13 residues. The V and J ends lost 1 base and 1 base respectively, with 5 bases between them. In germline, CDR1 is SGHRS, CDR2 YFSETQ. As DNA, the CDR3 is TGCGCCAGCAGCTTGATACGGAACACTGAAGCTTTCTTT. It translates to CASSLIRNTEAFF.

The chain links TRBV7-9 to TRBJ2-2, with TRBD1 matching over 10 bases. The length of the CDR3 is 15 residues. J gave up 6 bases and V 10 bases, and 11 bases lay outside the gene matches. The germline V gene encodes CDR1 SEHNR and CDR2 FQNEAQ (reference sequence). The CDR3 DNA follows: TGTGCCACCCCCCAGGGACAGGGGATCCCCGGGGAGCTGTTTTTT. Translation: CATPQGQGIPGELFF.

The V and J genes are TRBV18 and TRBJ2-7; 8 bases are a match to TRBD2. The junction had 7 bases not matched to a gene; V was cut back by 6 bases and J by 6 bases. This CDR3 has 13 amino acids. CDR1 and CDR2 (germline): KGHSH, LQKENI. As DNA, the CDR3 is TGTGCCAGCTCCGGGGGGGCATTGTTCGAGCAGTACTTC. This codes for CASSGGALFEQYF.

The V and J genes are TRBV5-1 and TRBJ2-7, with a possible D match to TRBD2 (6 bases). Germline lookup yields CDR1 SGHRS and CDR2 YFSETQ. The V end lost 1 base, the J end lost 2 bases, and 19 bases lay between the germline ends. This CDR3 has 17 residues. CDR3 protein: CASSLRGTKSSPYEQYF. DNA of the CDR3: TGCGCCAGCAGCTTGCGGGGGACCAAGTCCTCCCCCTACGAGCAGTACTTC.

V is TRBV7-2 and J is TRBJ2-7; D is unclear. The germline V gene encodes CDR1 SGHTA and CDR2 FQGNSA. The CDR3 length is 13 residues. With 5 bases removed from V and 4 bases from J, the gap between germline ends came to 12 bases. The CDR3 DNA sequence: TGTGCCAGCAGCCTACTCCCATTTTACGAGCAGTACTTC. Translated: CASSLLPFYEQYF.

The chain couples TRBV9 to TRBJ1-2; 8 bases agree with TRBD1. Trimming took 3 bases from V and 3 from J; bases not matched to a gene: 13. Germline V gene lookup returns CDR1 SGDLS and CDR2 YYNGEE. CDR3 length equals 17 residues. The CDR3 bases are TGTGCCAGCAGCGCCTCAGGGGGCGCGGCATATGACTATGGCTACACCTTC. Protein sequence: CASSASGGAAYDYGYTF.

The chain links TRBV7-8 to TRBJ1-2; D is unresolved. Germline V gene sequence: CDR1 SGHVS, CDR2 FQNEAQ. The CDR3 is 14 amino acids. V lost 6 bases and J 2 bases, leaving 13 bases between the germline ends. The CDR3 bases are TGTGCCAGCAGTCGGACGGGGAAAAACTATGGCTACACCTTC. This encodes CASSRTGKNYGYTF.